Below, 14 T cell receptor beta chains from the same sample are listed, as sequenced in a study of beta chain features in type 1 diabetes. What was sequenced were expressed TCRB transcripts, since all of the isolated RNA had been reverse transcribed. The repertoire was sequenced with immunoSEQ multiplex PCR; TCRdb's copy has only in-frame clones and lacks some. Of 300,000 or so clones listed, approximately 8.2% were seen once; the top ten hold around 0.44%. Specimen: central memory CD4+ T cells from blood. These receptors came from a young woman in good health.

The chain joins TRBV14 to TRBJ2-3; possibly TRBD2 for D (7 bases). V was clipped by 5 bases and J by 6 bases, with 15 bases between them. In germline, CDR1 is SGHDN, CDR2 FVKESK. The CDR3 sequence is 14 residues long. CDR3 region: CASSNRGARDTQYF. CDR3 DNA: TGTGCCAGCAGCAACCGGGGGGCGCGGGATACGCAGTATTTT.

This clone has just a few counts. The chain is built from TRBV4-2 and TRBJ2-2; the match to TRBD1 covers 7 bases. The V gene end was trimmed by 4 bases and the J gene end by 0 bases; junction bases not matched to a gene: 5. The germline gives CDR1 LGHNA, CDR2 YNFKEQ. The CDR3 has 16 residues. CDR3: CASSRWDSSNTGELFF. CDR3 DNA sequence: TGTGCCAGCAGCCGGTGGGACAGTTCGAACACCGGGGAGCTGTTTTTT.

This clone has a count of ten or more. V is TRBV5-1 and J is TRBJ2-7; TRBD2 matches at 8 bases. The CDR3 length is 17 residues. Per the germline V gene, CDR1 is SGHRS and CDR2 is YFSETQ. The V gene end was trimmed by 0 bases and the J gene end by 7 bases; junction bases not matched to a gene: 15. DNA for the CDR3: TGCGCCAGCAGCTTGGCCCCTCCGGGGGTAGCGGGAAATGAGCAGTACTTC. Residues: CASSLAPPGVAGNEQYF.

This clone was recorded a few times. The chain joins TRBV7-2 to TRBJ2-1, with 9 bases lining up with TRBD2. CDR3 length: 17 amino acids. Germline V gives CDR1 SGHTA, CDR2 FQGNSA. Trimming cost V 0 bases and J 6 bases; bases outside gene matches: 9. The CDR3 bases are TGTGCCAGCAGCTTAGCCCCCGGACTAGCGAACGCCAATGAGCAGTTCTTC. Its translation: CASSLAPGLANANEQFF.

The rearrangement joins TRBV6-6 to TRBJ2-7; 8 bases agree with TRBD1. CDR3 length equals 15 residues. V lost 2 bases to trimming and J lost 6 bases; unmatched junction nucleotides: 9. CDR1 and CDR2 (germline): MNHNY, SVGAGI (reference sequence). CDR3 nucleotide sequence: TGTGCCAGCAGTTACGGGGCAGGGGGCGCGTCCGAGCAGTACTTC. This encodes CASSYGAGGASEQYF.

This clone was observed a few times. This chain joins TRBV6-6 and TRBJ2-1; either TRBD1 or TRBD2 may fit D (6 bases each). CDR1 and CDR2 (germline): MNHNY, SVGAGI (reference sequence). The CDR3 covers 16 residues. Trimming left V 7 bases short and J 4 bases short, with 20 bases between. The CDR3 loop is CASIFGELGGYNEQFF. The CDR3 region has the DNA TGTGCCAGCATATTTGGGGAACTAGGGGGGTACAATGAGCAGTTCTTC.

This chain links TRBV4-2 with TRBJ1-1, with D unresolved. CDR3 length: 14 amino acids. V shed 7 bases and J shed 1 base, with 13 bases lying between them. Germline V CDR1 and CDR2: LGHNA, YNFKEQ. CDR3 in amino acids: CASNPLGRNTEAFF. In nucleotides, the CDR3 is TGTGCCAGCAACCCCCTGGGTAGGAACACTGAAGCTTTCTTT.

The V and J genes are TRBV7-8 and TRBJ2-7; TRBD1 matches 7 bases. With 5 bases clipped from V and 0 bases from J, the junction kept 4 bases outside the gene matches. Per the germline V gene, CDR1 is SGHVS and CDR2 is FQNEAQ. The CDR3 runs to 14 residues. CDR3 in amino acids: CASSHDRASYEQYF. In DNA form, the CDR3 reads TGTGCCAGCAGCCACGACAGGGCCTCCTACGAGCAGTACTTC.

CDR3 nucleotide sequence: TGTGCCAGCAGCTCTCCGGGACAGGGAGGTGAAAAACTGTTTTTT. It codes for CASSSPGQGGEKLFF. The genes are TRBV7-2 and TRBJ1-4; 9 bases match TRBD1. Germline V gene sequence: CDR1 SGHTA, CDR2 FQGNSA. The CDR3 sequence is 15 residues long. The ends lost 4 bases at V and 7 bases at J; junction bases unmatched: 7.

This clone was counted many times. V and J are TRBV29-1 and TRBJ2-2; TRBD1 might be the D (5 bases). Germline assignment: CDR1 SQVTM and CDR2 ANQGSEA. There are 14 residues in the CDR3. V lost 5 bases, J lost 0 bases, and 10 bases lay in between. The chain's CDR3 is CSVNKGTNTGELFF. The CDR3, as DNA: TGCAGCGTTAACAAGGGGACGAACACCGGGGAGCTGTTTTTT.

This clone was observed a few times. A much larger clone sits a single nucleotide away, making a read error possible. The rearrangement uses TRBV2 and TRBJ1-2; D might be TRBD1 (6 bases). V dropped 6 bases and J dropped 3 bases, with 8 bases sitting between them. The CDR3 spans 12 residues. CDR1 is SNHLY and CDR2 is FYNNEI in the germline V gene. CDR3 loop: CASSPGDYGYTF. CDR3 nucleotide sequence: TGTGCCAGCAGCCCAGGGGACTATGGCTACACCTTC.

The chain carries TRBV27 and TRBJ1-5; possibly TRBD1 for D (5 bases). CDR3 length: 13 residues. Trimming cost V 9 bases and J 4 bases, with 13 bases left between them. Germline-derived CDR1 and CDR2 are MNHEY and SMNVEV (reference sequence). CDR3 nucleotide sequence: TGTGCCAGTGGTGAGGGGAGGAATCAGCCCCAGCATTTT. It specifies CASGEGRNQPQHF.

This clone was detected only a few times. The rearrangement uses TRBV27 and TRBJ2-5; 7 bases fit TRBD1. CDR3 length: 14 amino acids. Germline CDR1 MNHEY, CDR2 SMNVEV (reference sequence). Trimming took 5 bases from V and 5 from J; bases not matched to a gene: 8. The CDR3 sequence: CASSQQGSVETQYF. Here the CDR3 DNA reads TGTGCCAGCAGTCAACAGGGGAGCGTGGAGACCCAGTACTTC.

This clone was observed a few times. The chain recombines TRBV4-1 with TRBJ1-2; D perhaps matches TRBD1 (5 bases). V lost 1 base to trimming and J lost 2 bases, with 14 bases between them. CDR1 is MGHRA and CDR2 is YSYEKL in the germline V gene. The CDR3 totals 16 residues. CDR3 residues: CASSQGVQGANYGYTF. In nucleotides, the CDR3 is TGCGCCAGCAGCCAAGGTGTGCAAGGGGCAAACTATGGCTACACCTTC.